Below are 2 T cell receptor beta chains sequenced from a single sample in a study of blood T cells in healthy people across ages (dated by TCRdb to the mid-2010s). The library relied on 5' RACE. The sequencer listed for this sample is Illumina HiSeq 2500. A second PCR of about 6 to 11 cycles was performed with a sample-barcoded 5' primer and a J-beta primer mix. The public reads were reprocessed in TCRdb via fastp at Q25 and MiXCR, keeping in-frame beta chains. Entries are consolidated by CDR3 protein sequence, retaining the most common genes and DNA. This sample is represented by 800,000 to 950,000 distinct CDR3 sequences; around 36% of them were singletons. The ten largest clones capture roughly 13% of the sample. Sequences were obtained from blood. These receptors were collected from a man aged 18-30 years in good health.

This clonotype has more than one count but fewer than ten. The chain couples TRBV7-8 to TRBJ1-4; TRBD1 matches at 7 bases. Germline CDR1 reads SGHVS; CDR2 reads FQNEAQ. The CDR3 runs 16 residues. After removal of 2 bases from V and 4 bases from J, the junction contained 7 bases not matched to a gene. CDR3 DNA sequence: TGTGCCAGCAGCTTATGGGGGGGACAGCTTAATGAAAAACTGTTTTTT. This translates into CASSLWGGQLNEKLFF. The variable domain in full, completed from reference TRBV7-8 and TRBJ1-4, reads GAGVSQSPRYKVAKRGQDVALRCDPISGHVSLFWYQQALGQGPEFLTYFQNEAQLDKSGLPSDRFFAERPEGSVSTLKIQRTQQEDSAVYLCASSLWGGQLNEKLFFGSGTQLSVL.

This clonotype was counted a few times. The CDR3 protein is CASSAPLAGGPRKDTQYF. The CDR3 DNA reads TGTGCCAGCAGTGCCCCACTAGCGGGGGGGCCCCGGAAGGATACGCAGTATTTT. The V and J genes are TRBV12-3 or TRBV12-4 and TRBJ2-3; 13 bases align to TRBD2. The V gene end was trimmed by 5 bases and the J gene end by 6 bases; junction bases not matched to a gene: 14. The CDR3 sequence is 18 residues long.